The 12 T cell receptor beta chains in this list originate from one sample, sequenced in a study of blood T cell repertoires in COVID-19. This table comes from immunoSEQ multiplex PCR, and its TCRdb copy is limited to in-frame clones, with some not included. The sample has about 240,000 clones, roughly 87% seen once. Sequences were obtained from peripheral blood. These receptor sequences come from a man between 60 and 75 years old who had recovered from COVID-19.

V is TRBV5-1 and J is TRBJ1-2, with TRBD1 as a possible D gene (6 bases). From germline, CDR1 is SGHRS and CDR2 YFSETQ. V was pared by 2 bases and J by 4 bases, with 18 bases between. This CDR3 region has 16 residues. CDR3 region: CASSFSGTKGSYGYTF. The CDR3 DNA follows: TGCGCCAGCAGCTTCTCCGGGACAAAAGGGAGCTATGGCTACACCTTC. The full variable domain, its missing parts supplied by reference TRBV5-1 and TRBJ1-2, is KAGVTQTPRYLIKTRGQQVTLSCSPISGHRSVSWYQQTPGQGLQFLFEYFSETQRNKGNFPGRFSGRQFSNSRSEMNVSTLELGDSALYLCASSFSGTKGSYGYTFGSGTRLTVV.

This chain connects TRBV7-9 to TRBJ1-1; TRBD1 matches 7 bases. The junction had 22 bases not matched to a gene; V was cut back by 5 bases and J by 1 base. This CDR3 region has 20 residues. Germline values: CDR1 SEHNR, CDR2 FQNEAQ (reference sequence). CDR3 in amino acids: CASSRGFRQGKSHGNTEAFF. The CDR3 coding sequence is TGTGCCAGCAGCCGGGGGTTTAGACAGGGAAAGAGCCATGGGAACACTGAAGCTTTCTTT.

The chain carries TRBV19 and TRBJ2-2; tentative D call: TRBD1 (6 bases). The V and J ends lost 2 bases and 4 bases respectively, with 11 bases between them. The CDR3 runs 15 residues. Germline-derived CDR1 and CDR2 are LNHDA and SQIVND (reference sequence). The CDR3 protein is CASSIWGRPTGELFF. The CDR3 nucleotides are TGTGCCAGTAGTATATGGGGGCGACCCACCGGGGAGCTGTTTTTT.

The J gene is TRBJ1-6, the V gene TRBV18; 7 bases are a match to TRBD1. V lost 2 bases to trimming and J lost 10 bases; unmatched junction nucleotides: 8. This CDR3 contains 15 residues. Per germline, CDR1 KGHSH and CDR2 LQKENI. The DNA for the CDR3 is TGTGCCAGCTCACCAAAAGAACAGACAGGGTCACCCCTCCACTTT. The encoded protein is CASSPKEQTGSPLHF. Drawing the rest from reference TRBV18 and TRBJ1-6, the complete variable domain is NAGVMQNPRHLVRRRGQEARLRCSPMKGHSHVYWYRQLPEEGLKFMVYLQKENIIDESGMPKERFSAEFPKEGPSILRIQQVVRGDSAAYFCASSPKEQTGSPLHFGNGTRLTVT.

The V call is TRBV27, the J call TRBJ1-6, with 8 nucleotides matching TRBD1. J lost 15 bases, V lost 3 bases, and 10 bases had no gene match. Germline CDR1 is MNHEY and CDR2 is SMNVEV (reference sequence). This CDR3 has 14 residues. The CDR3 nucleotides are TGTGCCAGCAGTTTTTATTTACAGGGGGGCCTCCTCCACTTT. It specifies CASSFYLQGGLLHF.

The J gene is TRBJ2-5, the V gene TRBV14; D may be TRBD2 (5 bases). CDR3 length: 19 amino acids. V dropped 1 base and J dropped 2 bases, with 23 bases sitting between them. Germline-derived CDR1 and CDR2 are SGHDN and FVKESK. The CDR3 loop is CASSQGVSADSVTQETQYF. The CDR3 DNA reads TGTGCCAGCAGCCAAGGAGTTAGCGCCGACTCCGTAACACAAGAGACCCAGTACTTC.

The rearrangement joins TRBV24-1 to TRBJ2-2; TRBD1 might be the D (5 bases). This CDR3 is 16 amino acids long. Germline V lookup: CDR1 KGHDR, CDR2 SFDVKD. Deletions cut 0 bases from V and 4 bases from J, with 11 bases between. CDR3 bases: TGTGCCACCAGTGATTTGGTCTGGGGCGGCACCGGGGAGCTGTTTTTT. Protein sequence: CATSDLVWGGTGELFF.

The chain carries TRBV10-2 and TRBJ1-2; D is unclear. V was clipped by 5 bases and J by 4 bases, with 11 bases between them. Germline CDR1 is WSHSY and CDR2 is SAAADI. The CDR3 has 13 residues. CDR3 in amino acids: CASSPLVSYGYTF. The CDR3 DNA reads as TGCGCCAGCAGTCCCCTGGTGAGCTATGGCTACACCTTC.

This clone is a singleton in its sample. The CDR3 protein is CATSDWRDRGFRYTF. In nucleotides, the CDR3 is TGTGCCACCAGTGATTGGCGTGACAGGGGCTTTCGCTACACCTTC. The V gene is TRBV24-1, the J gene TRBJ1-2, with 8 bases that match TRBD1. The CDR3 is 15 residues long. Trimming cost V 2 bases and J 9 bases; bases outside gene matches: 10. The germline CDR1 and CDR2 sequences are KGHDR and SFDVKD.

The rearrangement links TRBV5-1 to TRBJ2-3, with 12 bases identical to TRBD2. Unmatched junction bases numbered 4, after V lost 0 bases and J lost 5 bases. The CDR3 has 16 residues. Germline V gene sequence: CDR1 SGHRS, CDR2 YFSETQ. The CDR3 sequence is CASSLASGGARDTQYF. CDR3 in DNA: TGCGCCAGCAGCTTGGCTAGCGGGGGGGCCAGAGATACGCAGTATTTT.

This chain uses TRBV12-5 with TRBJ2-1; 7 bases line up with TRBD1. The CDR3 runs to 14 residues. V shed 0 bases, J shed 8 bases, and the junction held 4 bases outside the gene matches. Germline values: CDR1 LGHNT, CDR2 FRNRAP. The CDR3 sequence: CASGLVPGQYEQFF. The CDR3 DNA reads TGTGCTAGTGGTTTGGTCCCGGGACAGTATGAGCAGTTCTTC.

The chain employs TRBV19 and TRBJ1-3; D gene ambiguous. V was trimmed by 0 bases and J by 4 bases, leaving 4 bases between them. Germline CDR1 reads LNHDA; CDR2 reads SQIVND (reference sequence). CDR3 length: 13 amino acids. The CDR3 DNA is TGTGCCAGTAGTATAGACCGGGGAAACACCATATATTTT. Encoded protein: CASSIDRGNTIYF.